This section outlines one T cell receptor (beta chain) sequence together with its context. The target antigen is unknown. Germline V lookup: CDR1 KGHSH, CDR2 LQKENI. V lost 3 bases and J 3 bases, leaving 15 bases between the germline ends. This CDR3 is built from 16 residues. Vbeta (60) and Jbeta (13) primers were used in the PCR. Here immunoSEQ multiplex PCR was the method, and the copy in TCRdb shows in-frame clones only, minus some. The sample shows about 120,000 clones, about 80% of them seen only once. The data stem from a study of cytomegalovirus exposure and HLA in healthy donors. Study-level results: TCR beta V- and J-gene trimming was later associated with a missense DCLRE1C variant. The Asian-associated ancestry cluster reportedly had fewer N-insertions than the roughly 670-donor mean in a later analysis. More clonal expansion characterized HLA-associated TCR beta chains than equally common others in a later analysis.

Sequencing was done on a sample of PBMCs. The receptor was derived from a man between 60 and 75 years old in good health and CMV-seropositive. The chain combines TRBV18 with TRBJ1-5; D unresolved. CDR3 coding DNA: TGTGCCAGCTCACCGGTTACGGCAGCGTACAATCAGCCCCAGCATTTT. Its protein is CASSPVTAAYNQPQHF. Using reference TRBV18 and TRBJ1-5 for the parts outside the CDR3, the full variable domain is NAGVMQNPRHLVRRRGQEARLRCSPMKGHSHVYWYRQLPEEGLKFMVYLQKENIIDESGMPKERFSAEFPKEGPSILRIQQVVRGDSAAYFCASSPVTAAYNQPQHFGDGTRLSIL.